The rows below give T cell receptor beta chains drawn from one sample of a study of shared clonotypes between healthy human individuals. This table comes from immunoSEQ multiplex PCR, and its TCRdb copy is limited to in-frame clones, with some not included. This table holds roughly 1 million clones, 75% to 85% found once. Sequenced sample: memory CD4+ T cells from PBMCs. These receptors all come from a man in his late teens or twenties in good health. Some clones in this sample may be carry-over from other donors' samples. CDR3s include the opening cysteine and the closing phenylalanine or tryptophan. The D gene is left open where the match is weak. Size values are once, few and many counts, or a class for expanded clones, and some rows have none.

cdr3_aa: CAWSETGEAGYTF
cdr3_nt: TGTGCCTGGAGCGAAACAGGGGAGGCAGGCTACACCTTC
d_call: TRBD1
j_call: TRBJ1-2
cdr3_length: 13
v_call: TRBV30
clone_size: -

cdr3_aa: CASSKQGLAGGEQYF
cdr3_nt: TGTGCCAGCAGTAAACAGGGACTAGCGGGAGGCGAGCAGTACTTC
d_call: TRBD2
j_call: TRBJ2-7
cdr3_length: 15
v_call: TRBV2
clone_size: -

cdr3_aa: CACPLGGGWTEAFF
cdr3_nt: TGTGCCTGCCCTCTAGGGGGGGGATGGACTGAAGCTTTCTTT
d_call: -
j_call: TRBJ1-1
cdr3_length: 14
v_call: TRBV30
clone_size: few

cdr3_aa: CASTQTGTSAYEQYF
cdr3_nt: TGTGCCAGCACCCAAACTGGGACTAGCGCCTACGAGCAGTACTTC
d_call: TRBD2
j_call: TRBJ2-7
cdr3_length: 15
v_call: TRBV2
clone_size: -

cdr3_aa: CASSLIPGTGNTIYF
cdr3_nt: TGCGCCAGCAGCTTAATTCCGGGAACTGGAAACACCATATATTTT
d_call: -
j_call: TRBJ1-3
cdr3_length: 15
v_call: TRBV5-1
clone_size: -

cdr3_aa: CASSYGTAPDTQYF
cdr3_nt: TGTGCCAGCAGCTACGGGACAGCCCCAGATACGCAGTATTTT
d_call: TRBD1
j_call: TRBJ2-3
cdr3_length: 14
v_call: TRBV7-3
clone_size: -

cdr3_aa: CASGLGGTNTGELFF
cdr3_nt: TGTGCCAGCGGATTGGGGGGGACGAACACCGGGGAGCTGTTTTTT
d_call: TRBD2
j_call: TRBJ2-2
cdr3_length: 15
v_call: TRBV28
clone_size: once

cdr3_aa: CASSYSNPSKEPQHF
cdr3_nt: TGTGCCAGCAGTTACTCGAACCCCTCAAAGGAGCCCCAGCATTTT
d_call: -
j_call: TRBJ1-5
cdr3_length: 15
v_call: TRBV6-6
clone_size: -

cdr3_aa: CASSLVGSGGPNEQFF
cdr3_nt: TGTGCCAGCAGCTTAGTCGGTAGCGGGGGCCCGAATGAGCAGTTCTTC
d_call: TRBD2
j_call: TRBJ2-1
cdr3_length: 16
v_call: TRBV7-2
clone_size: -

cdr3_aa: CASSVGVTVSYEQYF
cdr3_nt: TGTGCCAGCAGCGTAGGGGTGACAGTCTCCTACGAGCAGTACTTC
d_call: -
j_call: TRBJ2-7
cdr3_length: 15
v_call: TRBV11-2
clone_size: many

cdr3_aa: CASSPRGLAGGELFF
cdr3_nt: TGTGCCAGCTCACCCCGGGGACTAGCCGGCGGGGAGCTGTTTTTT
d_call: TRBD2
j_call: TRBJ2-2
cdr3_length: 15
v_call: TRBV18
clone_size: -

cdr3_aa: CASSLSLDFSYEQYF
cdr3_nt: TGCGCCAGCAGCTTGTCGTTAGATTTTTCCTACGAGCAGTACTTC
d_call: -
j_call: TRBJ2-7
cdr3_length: 15
v_call: TRBV5-1
clone_size: once

cdr3_aa: CASSSLAGGTGELFF
cdr3_nt: TGCGCCAGCAGCTCCCTAGCGGGAGGGACCGGGGAGCTGTTTTTT
d_call: TRBD2
j_call: TRBJ2-2
cdr3_length: 15
v_call: TRBV5-1
clone_size: -

cdr3_aa: CASSPGTSQETQYF
cdr3_nt: TGTGCCAGCAGCCCCGGGACATCCCAAGAGACCCAGTACTTC
d_call: -
j_call: TRBJ2-5
cdr3_length: 14
v_call: TRBV5-4
clone_size: -

cdr3_aa: CASSWGTDTQYF
cdr3_nt: TGCGCCAGCAGCTGGGGCACAGATACGCAGTATTTT
d_call: -
j_call: TRBJ2-3
cdr3_length: 12
v_call: TRBV5-1
clone_size: -

cdr3_aa: CASSPPWGEIRYTF
cdr3_nt: TGTGCCAGCAGCCCACCCTGGGGCGAAATACGCTACACCTTC
d_call: -
j_call: TRBJ1-2
cdr3_length: 14
v_call: TRBV28
clone_size: few

cdr3_aa: CASSLAGEGRREQYF
cdr3_nt: TGTGCCAGCAGCTTAGCGGGGGAGGGCCGCCGCGAGCAGTACTTC
d_call: TRBD2
j_call: TRBJ2-7
cdr3_length: 15
v_call: TRBV7-2
clone_size: few

cdr3_aa: CASSLEAEAFF
cdr3_nt: TGTGCCAGCAGTTTAGAAGCTGAAGCTTTCTTT
d_call: -
j_call: TRBJ1-1
cdr3_length: 11
v_call: TRBV28
clone_size: -

cdr3_aa: CASSQVVRAGNTIYF
cdr3_nt: TGTGCCAGCAGCCAAGTAGTAAGGGCTGGAAACACCATATATTTT
d_call: -
j_call: TRBJ1-3
cdr3_length: 15
v_call: TRBV14
clone_size: -

cdr3_aa: CASSSRDRAPRTEAFF
cdr3_nt: TGTGCCAGCAGCTCCCGGGACAGGGCCCCGAGGACTGAAGCTTTCTTT
d_call: TRBD1
j_call: TRBJ1-1
cdr3_length: 16
v_call: TRBV7-8
clone_size: few

cdr3_aa: CASSLEGLSTEAFF
cdr3_nt: TGTGCCAGCAGCTTAGAGGGCCTCTCTACTGAAGCTTTCTTT
d_call: -
j_call: TRBJ1-1
cdr3_length: 14
v_call: TRBV7-3
clone_size: -

cdr3_aa: CASNELGLAGSSYEQYF
cdr3_nt: TGTGCCAGCAACGAACTGGGACTAGCGGGGAGCTCCTACGAGCAGTACTTC
d_call: TRBD2
j_call: TRBJ2-7
cdr3_length: 17
v_call: TRBV5-8
clone_size: -

cdr3_aa: CASTLRDRLNYGYTF
cdr3_nt: TGTGCCAGCACCCTCAGGGACAGACTTAACTATGGCTACACCTTC
d_call: TRBD1
j_call: TRBJ1-2
cdr3_length: 15
v_call: TRBV6-5
clone_size: once

cdr3_aa: CASSPPGQIYGYTF
cdr3_nt: TGTGCCAGCAGCCCTCCGGGACAAATCTATGGCTACACCTTC
d_call: -
j_call: TRBJ1-2
cdr3_length: 14
v_call: TRBV7-9
clone_size: -

cdr3_aa: CASSRQGAGQPQHF
cdr3_nt: TGTGCCAGCTCAAGACAGGGGGCCGGTCAGCCCCAGCATTTT
d_call: TRBD1
j_call: TRBJ1-5
cdr3_length: 14
v_call: TRBV18
clone_size: many

cdr3_aa: CASSGGLAGGVTDTQYF
cdr3_nt: TGCGCCAGCAGCGGCGGACTAGCGGGAGGAGTGACAGATACGCAGTATTTT
d_call: TRBD2
j_call: TRBJ2-3
cdr3_length: 17
v_call: TRBV5-1
clone_size: once

cdr3_aa: CASSPMGLAGGPANEQFF
cdr3_nt: TGTGCCAGCTCACCAATGGGACTAGCGGGAGGGCCAGCCAATGAGCAGTTCTTC
d_call: TRBD2
j_call: TRBJ2-1
cdr3_length: 18
v_call: TRBV18
clone_size: few

cdr3_aa: CASSSGGGNTEAFF
cdr3_nt: TGCGCCAGCAGCTCCGGTGGCGGGAACACTGAAGCTTTCTTT
d_call: -
j_call: TRBJ1-1
cdr3_length: 14
v_call: TRBV5-1
clone_size: -

cdr3_aa: CASSQHNSGNTIYF
cdr3_nt: TGTGCCAGCAGTCAACACAACTCTGGAAACACCATATATTTT
d_call: -
j_call: TRBJ1-3
cdr3_length: 14
v_call: TRBV6-1
clone_size: -

cdr3_aa: CASSFSHRGLGQPQHF
cdr3_nt: TGTGCCAGCAGTTTCTCCCACAGGGGGCTGGGGCAGCCCCAGCATTTT
d_call: TRBD1
j_call: TRBJ1-5
cdr3_length: 16
v_call: TRBV28
clone_size: few

cdr3_aa: CASSPAREGSKTGEQFF
cdr3_nt: TGTGCCAGCTCACCCGCACGAGAGGGGAGTAAGACAGGTGAGCAGTTCTTC
d_call: -
j_call: TRBJ2-1
cdr3_length: 17
v_call: TRBV18
clone_size: few

cdr3_aa: CASSQGAENEQYF
cdr3_nt: TGCGCCAGCAGTCAGGGGGCGGAGAACGAGCAGTACTTC
d_call: TRBD1
j_call: TRBJ2-7
cdr3_length: 13
v_call: TRBV10-1
clone_size: -

cdr3_aa: CASSRDSATDTQYF
cdr3_nt: TGCGCCAGCAGCCGGGACTCGGCGACAGATACGCAGTATTTT
d_call: -
j_call: TRBJ2-3
cdr3_length: 14
v_call: TRBV5-1
clone_size: -

cdr3_aa: CASSGSGRAETQYF
cdr3_nt: TGTGCCAGCAGTGGTAGCGGGAGGGCAGAGACCCAGTACTTC
d_call: TRBD2
j_call: TRBJ2-5
cdr3_length: 14
v_call: TRBV7-3
clone_size: -

cdr3_aa: CASSQDLSWDASYEQYF
cdr3_nt: TGCGCCAGCAGCCAAGATCTCAGTTGGGACGCCTCCTACGAGCAGTACTTC
d_call: -
j_call: TRBJ2-7
cdr3_length: 17
v_call: TRBV4-3
clone_size: -

cdr3_aa: CAWSAGQGWETQYF
cdr3_nt: TGTGCCTGGAGTGCCGGACAGGGCTGGGAGACCCAGTACTTC
d_call: TRBD1
j_call: TRBJ2-5
cdr3_length: 14
v_call: TRBV30
clone_size: -

cdr3_aa: CASSLGQGTETQYF
cdr3_nt: TGTGCCAGCAGCTTAGGGCAGGGGACCGAGACCCAGTACTTC
d_call: -
j_call: TRBJ2-5
cdr3_length: 14
v_call: TRBV11-3
clone_size: -

cdr3_aa: CAWNTDRGGYEQYF
cdr3_nt: TGTGCCTGGAACACAGACAGGGGAGGCTACGAGCAGTACTTC
d_call: TRBD1
j_call: TRBJ2-7
cdr3_length: 14
v_call: TRBV30
clone_size: -

cdr3_aa: CAWGRQGATNEKLFF
cdr3_nt: TGTGCCTGGGGTAGACAGGGAGCAACTAATGAAAAACTGTTTTTT
d_call: TRBD1
j_call: TRBJ1-4
cdr3_length: 15
v_call: TRBV30
clone_size: -

cdr3_aa: CASSEGLAGYEQYF
cdr3_nt: TGTGCCAGCAGTGAGGGGCTAGCGGGCTACGAGCAGTACTTC
d_call: TRBD2
j_call: TRBJ2-7
cdr3_length: 14
v_call: TRBV6-1
clone_size: -

cdr3_aa: CASSPGGRGYEQYF
cdr3_nt: TGTGCCAGCTCACCGGGGGGAAGGGGCTACGAGCAGTACTTC
d_call: -
j_call: TRBJ2-7
cdr3_length: 14
v_call: TRBV18
clone_size: -

cdr3_aa: CASSQGGVSGANVLTF
cdr3_nt: TGCGCCAGCAGCCAAGGTGGGGTCTCTGGGGCCAACGTCCTGACTTTC
d_call: -
j_call: TRBJ2-6
cdr3_length: 16
v_call: TRBV4-3
clone_size: -

cdr3_aa: CALGQGFSGNTIYF
cdr3_nt: TGTGCCTTGGGACAGGGCTTCTCTGGAAACACCATATATTTT
d_call: TRBD1
j_call: TRBJ1-3
cdr3_length: 14
v_call: TRBV30
clone_size: few

cdr3_aa: CASSLEEVSGNTIYF
cdr3_nt: TGTGCCAGCAGCTTAGAGGAGGTCTCTGGAAACACCATATATTTT
d_call: -
j_call: TRBJ1-3
cdr3_length: 15
v_call: TRBV7-8
clone_size: -

cdr3_aa: CASSRGVGSHQPQHF
cdr3_nt: TGTGCCAGCAGCCGCGGAGTCGGATCCCATCAGCCCCAGCATTTT
d_call: -
j_call: TRBJ1-5
cdr3_length: 15
v_call: TRBV4-2
clone_size: -

cdr3_aa: CAWSVTGEGTAPYQPQHF
cdr3_nt: TGTGCCTGGAGTGTAACGGGAGAGGGTACGGCACCGTATCAGCCCCAGCATTTT
d_call: -
j_call: TRBJ1-5
cdr3_length: 18
v_call: TRBV30
clone_size: many

cdr3_aa: CASSNRAGGYTF
cdr3_nt: TGTGCCAGCAGTAACAGGGCCGGTGGCTACACCTTC
d_call: -
j_call: TRBJ1-2
cdr3_length: 12
v_call: TRBV6-5
clone_size: -

cdr3_aa: CASSRDFYEQYF
cdr3_nt: TGTGCCAGCAGCCGGGACTTTTACGAGCAGTACTTC
d_call: -
j_call: TRBJ2-7
cdr3_length: 12
v_call: TRBV5-6
clone_size: once

cdr3_aa: CASSTGLAYEQYF
cdr3_nt: TGTGCCAGTAGTACCGGACTAGCCTACGAGCAGTACTTC
d_call: TRBD2
j_call: TRBJ2-7
cdr3_length: 13
v_call: TRBV19
clone_size: -

cdr3_aa: CATSRESGQGHEQFF
cdr3_nt: TGTGCCACCAGCAGAGAGTCGGGTCAGGGGCATGAGCAGTTCTTC
d_call: -
j_call: TRBJ2-1
cdr3_length: 15
v_call: TRBV15
clone_size: -

cdr3_aa: CASSPGKNIQYF
cdr3_nt: TGTGCCAGCAGCCCAGGGAAAAACATTCAGTACTTC
d_call: -
j_call: TRBJ2-4
cdr3_length: 12
v_call: TRBV11-2
clone_size: -

cdr3_aa: CASSPRDRGEAFF
cdr3_nt: TGTGCCAGCAGCCCAAGGGACAGGGGAGAAGCTTTCTTT
d_call: TRBD1
j_call: TRBJ1-1
cdr3_length: 13
v_call: TRBV9
clone_size: -